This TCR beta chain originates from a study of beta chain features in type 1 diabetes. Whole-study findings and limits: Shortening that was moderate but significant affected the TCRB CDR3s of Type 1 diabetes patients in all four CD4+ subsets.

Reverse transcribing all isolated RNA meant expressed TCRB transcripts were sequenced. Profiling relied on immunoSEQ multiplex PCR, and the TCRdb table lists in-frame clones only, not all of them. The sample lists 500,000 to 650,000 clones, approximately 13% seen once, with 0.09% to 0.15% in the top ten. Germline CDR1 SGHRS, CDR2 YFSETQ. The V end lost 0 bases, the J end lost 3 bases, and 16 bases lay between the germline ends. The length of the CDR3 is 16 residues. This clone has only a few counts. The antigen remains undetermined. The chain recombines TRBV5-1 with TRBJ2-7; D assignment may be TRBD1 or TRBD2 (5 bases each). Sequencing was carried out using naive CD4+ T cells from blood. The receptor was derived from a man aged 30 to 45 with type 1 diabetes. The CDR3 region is CASSLAVGGAGYEQYF. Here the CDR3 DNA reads TGCGCCAGCAGCTTGGCCGTTGGGGGTGCGGGCTACGAGCAGTACTTC.